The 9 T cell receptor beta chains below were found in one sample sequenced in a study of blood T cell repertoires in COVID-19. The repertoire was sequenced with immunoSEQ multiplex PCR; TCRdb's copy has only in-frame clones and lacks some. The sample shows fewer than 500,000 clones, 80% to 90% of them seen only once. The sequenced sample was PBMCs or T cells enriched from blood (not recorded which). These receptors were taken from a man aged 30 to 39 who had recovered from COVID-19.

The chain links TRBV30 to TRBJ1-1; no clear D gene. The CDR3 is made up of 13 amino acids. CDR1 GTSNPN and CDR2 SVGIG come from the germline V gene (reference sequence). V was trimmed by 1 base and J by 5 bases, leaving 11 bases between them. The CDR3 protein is CAWSARRGTEAFF. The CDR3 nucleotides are TGTGCCTGGAGTGCCCGTCGGGGTACTGAAGCTTTCTTT.

The CDR3 reads CASSITGTGRETQYF. The CDR3 nucleotides read TGTGCCAGTAGTATTACCGGGACTGGCCGGGAGACCCAGTACTTC. The chain recombines TRBV19 with TRBJ2-5, with a weak D call TRBD2 (6 bases). The CDR3 covers 15 residues. In germline, CDR1 is LNHDA, CDR2 SQIVND (reference sequence). V lost 3 bases and J lost 5, with 16 bases in between.

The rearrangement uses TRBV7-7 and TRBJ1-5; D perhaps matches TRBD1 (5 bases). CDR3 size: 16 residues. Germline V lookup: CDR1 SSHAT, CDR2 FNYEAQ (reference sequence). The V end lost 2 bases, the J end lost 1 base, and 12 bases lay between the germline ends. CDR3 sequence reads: CASSLWGERSNQPQHF. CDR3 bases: TGTGCCAGCAGCTTATGGGGGGAGCGGAGCAATCAGCCCCAGCATTTT.

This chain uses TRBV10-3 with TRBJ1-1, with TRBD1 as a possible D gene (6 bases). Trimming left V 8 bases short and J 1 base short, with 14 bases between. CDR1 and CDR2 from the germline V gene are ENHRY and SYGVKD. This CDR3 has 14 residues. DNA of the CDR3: TGTGCCATCGGAGGGGGGGCTTCGAACACTGAAGCTTTCTTT. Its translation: CAIGGGASNTEAFF.

CDR3 sequence (DNA): TGCGCCAGCAGCCTAGCGGGGGGGCCAGAGACCCAGTACTTC. It encodes CASSLAGGPETQYF. V usage is TRBV5-1 and J usage is TRBJ2-5; 12 nucleotides match TRBD2. The CDR3 spans 14 residues. The germline gives CDR1 SGHRS, CDR2 YFSETQ. The ends lost 4 bases at V and 4 bases at J; junction bases unmatched: 2.

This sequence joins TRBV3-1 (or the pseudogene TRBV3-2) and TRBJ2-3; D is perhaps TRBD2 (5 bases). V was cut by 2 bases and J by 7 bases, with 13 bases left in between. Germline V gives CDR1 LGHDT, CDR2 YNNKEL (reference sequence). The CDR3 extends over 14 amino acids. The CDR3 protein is CASSQRAGENTQYF. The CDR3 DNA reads TGTGCCAGCAGCCAAAGGGCGGGCGAAAATACGCAGTATTTT.

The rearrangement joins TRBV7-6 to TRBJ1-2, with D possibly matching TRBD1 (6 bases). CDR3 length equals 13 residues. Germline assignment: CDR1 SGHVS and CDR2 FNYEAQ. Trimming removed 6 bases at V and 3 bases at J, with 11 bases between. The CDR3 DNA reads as TGTGCCAGCAGTCAGGACAGTTACTATGGCTACACCTTC. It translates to CASSQDSYYGYTF. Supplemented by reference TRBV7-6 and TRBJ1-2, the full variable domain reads GAGVSQSPRYKVTKRGQDVALRCDPISGHVSLYWYRQALGQGPEFLTYFNYEAQQDKSGLPNDRFSAERPEGSISTLTIQRTEQRDSAMYRCASSQDSYYGYTFGSGTRLTVV.

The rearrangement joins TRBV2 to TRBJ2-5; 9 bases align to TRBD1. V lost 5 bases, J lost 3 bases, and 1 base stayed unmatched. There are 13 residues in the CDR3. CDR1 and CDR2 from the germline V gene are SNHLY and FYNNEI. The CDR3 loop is CASSRTGEETQYF. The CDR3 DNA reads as TGTGCCAGCAGTCGGACAGGGGAAGAGACCCAGTACTTC.

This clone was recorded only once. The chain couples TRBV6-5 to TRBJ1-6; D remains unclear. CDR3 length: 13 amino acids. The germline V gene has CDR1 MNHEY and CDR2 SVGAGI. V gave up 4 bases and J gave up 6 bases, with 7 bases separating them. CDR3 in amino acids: CASSFSRNSPLHF. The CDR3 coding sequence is TGTGCCAGCAGTTTCTCTCGTAATTCACCCCTCCACTTT.